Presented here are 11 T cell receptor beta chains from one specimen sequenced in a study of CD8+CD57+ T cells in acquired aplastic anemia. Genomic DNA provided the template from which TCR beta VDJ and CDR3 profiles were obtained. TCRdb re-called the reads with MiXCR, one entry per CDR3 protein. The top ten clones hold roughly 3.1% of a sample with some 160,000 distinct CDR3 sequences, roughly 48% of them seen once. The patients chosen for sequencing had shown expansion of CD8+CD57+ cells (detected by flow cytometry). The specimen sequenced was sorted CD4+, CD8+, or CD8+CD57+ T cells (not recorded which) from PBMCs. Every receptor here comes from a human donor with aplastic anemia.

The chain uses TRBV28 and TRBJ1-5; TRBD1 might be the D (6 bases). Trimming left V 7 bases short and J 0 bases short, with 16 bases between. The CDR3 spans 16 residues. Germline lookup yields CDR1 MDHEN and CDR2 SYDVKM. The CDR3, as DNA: TGTGCCAGCATCGTAGGGGGGTGGGATAGCAATCAGCCCCAGCATTTT. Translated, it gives CASIVGGWDSNQPQHF. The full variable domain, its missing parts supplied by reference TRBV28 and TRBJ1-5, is DVKVTQSSRYLVKRTGEKVFLECVQDMDHENMFWYRQDPGLGLRLIYFSYDVKMKEKGDIPEGYSVSREKKERFSLILESASTNQTSMYLCASIVGGWDSNQPQHFGDGTRLSIL.

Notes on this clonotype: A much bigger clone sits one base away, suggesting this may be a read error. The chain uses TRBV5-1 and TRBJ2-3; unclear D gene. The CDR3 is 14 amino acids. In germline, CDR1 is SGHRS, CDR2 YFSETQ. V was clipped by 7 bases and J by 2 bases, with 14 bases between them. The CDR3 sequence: CASYQVPLTDTQYF. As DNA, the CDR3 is TGCGCCAGCTACCAGGTCCCCCTCACAGATACGCAGTATTTT.

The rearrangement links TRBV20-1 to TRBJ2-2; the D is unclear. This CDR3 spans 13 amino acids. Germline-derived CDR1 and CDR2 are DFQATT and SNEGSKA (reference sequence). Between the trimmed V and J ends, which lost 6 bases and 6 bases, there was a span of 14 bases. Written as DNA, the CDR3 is TGCAGTGCCAGCAGCTTACTCCCCGGGGAGCTGTTTTTT. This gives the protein CSASSLLPGELFF.

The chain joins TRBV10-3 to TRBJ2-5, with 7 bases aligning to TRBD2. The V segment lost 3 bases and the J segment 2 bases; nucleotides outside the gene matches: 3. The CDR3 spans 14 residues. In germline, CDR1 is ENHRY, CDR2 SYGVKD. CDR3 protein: CAISDTGGQETQYF. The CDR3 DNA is TGTGCCATCAGTGATACGGGGGGACAAGAGACCCAGTACTTC.

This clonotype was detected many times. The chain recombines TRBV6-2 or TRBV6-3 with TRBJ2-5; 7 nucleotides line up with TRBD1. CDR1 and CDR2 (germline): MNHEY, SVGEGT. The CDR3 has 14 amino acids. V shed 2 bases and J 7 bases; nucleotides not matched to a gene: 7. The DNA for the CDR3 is TGTGCCAGCAGTTACCCTGGGACAGAGCGGACCCAGTACTTC. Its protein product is CASSYPGTERTQYF.

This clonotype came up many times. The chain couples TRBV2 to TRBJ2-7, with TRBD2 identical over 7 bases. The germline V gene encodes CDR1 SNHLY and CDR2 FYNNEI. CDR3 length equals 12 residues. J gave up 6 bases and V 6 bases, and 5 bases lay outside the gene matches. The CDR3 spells CASRIAGSEQYF. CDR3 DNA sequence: TGTGCCAGCAGGATAGCGGGTTCCGAGCAGTACTTC.

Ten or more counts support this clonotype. CDR3 sequence (DNA): TGTGCCAGCCGGGGTCCGGGTGAAGCTTTCTTT. It specifies CASRGPGEAFF. J is TRBJ1-1 and V is TRBV6-4; D remains unclear. V gave up 8 bases and J gave up 7 bases, with 11 bases separating them. The germline V gene has CDR1 MRHNA and CDR2 SNTAGT. The CDR3 covers 11 residues.

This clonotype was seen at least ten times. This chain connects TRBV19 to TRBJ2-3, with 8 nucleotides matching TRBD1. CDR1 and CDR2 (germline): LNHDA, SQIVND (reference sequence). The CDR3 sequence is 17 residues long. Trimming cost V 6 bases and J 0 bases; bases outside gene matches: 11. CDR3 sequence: CASSRKGQGRSTDTQYF. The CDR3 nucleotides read TGTGCCAGTAGCAGAAAAGGACAGGGAAGGAGCACAGATACGCAGTATTTT.

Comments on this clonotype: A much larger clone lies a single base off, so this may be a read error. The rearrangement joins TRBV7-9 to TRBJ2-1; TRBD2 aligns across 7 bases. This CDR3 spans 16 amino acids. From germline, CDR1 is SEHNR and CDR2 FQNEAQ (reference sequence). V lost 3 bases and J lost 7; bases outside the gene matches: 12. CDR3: CASSFPGREDPNEQFF. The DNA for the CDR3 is TGTGCCAGCAGCTTCCCCGGCCGGGAGGACCCTAATGAGCAGTTCTTC.

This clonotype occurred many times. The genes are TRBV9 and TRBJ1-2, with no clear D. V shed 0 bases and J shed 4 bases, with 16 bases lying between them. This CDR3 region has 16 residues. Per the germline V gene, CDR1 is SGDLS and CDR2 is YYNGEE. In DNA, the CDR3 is TGTGCCAGCAGCGTAGGGCTCACAGCTTCTGGCTATGGCTACACCTTC. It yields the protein CASSVGLTASGYGYTF.

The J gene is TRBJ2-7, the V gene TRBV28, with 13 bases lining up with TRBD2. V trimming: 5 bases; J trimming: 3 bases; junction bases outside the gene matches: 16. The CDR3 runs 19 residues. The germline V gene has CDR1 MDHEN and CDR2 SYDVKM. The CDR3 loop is CASSPAPGRTSGSFYEQYF. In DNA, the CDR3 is TGTGCCAGCAGTCCCGCACCCGGACGGACTAGCGGGAGTTTCTACGAGCAGTACTTC.